A selection of T cell receptor beta chains follows, all from one sample in a study of cytomegalovirus exposure and HLA in healthy donors. Assay used: immunoSEQ multiplex PCR; TCRdb lists only in-frame clones, some missing. The data hold around 230,000 clones, with approximately 86% observed a single time. The material sequenced was PBMCs. These receptors all stem from a woman in her thirties in good health and CMV-seropositive. The CDR3 runs from the conserved cysteine through the conserved F or W. The D gene is left open where the match is weak. Rows give clone size only sometimes, using once, few, many, or a class for an expanded clone.

v_call	d_call	j_call	clone_size	cdr3_aa	cdr3_nt
TRBV25-1	.	TRBJ2-1	.	CASSESGVSYNEQFF	TGTGCCAGCAGTGAATCGGGAGTGTCCTACAATGAGCAGTTCTTC
TRBV7-3	TRBD2	TRBJ2-1	.	CASSFGGSYYNEQFF	TGTGCCAGCAGCTTCGGCGGGAGTTACTACAATGAGCAGTTCTTC
TRBV29-1	.	TRBJ1-1	.	CSVEGGSWTGAFF	TGCAGCGTTGAGGGGGGGTCTTGGACTGGAGCTTTCTTT
TRBV27	TRBD2	TRBJ2-1	few	CASRRTSGRVNEQFF	TGTGCCAGCAGGCGGACTAGCGGGAGAGTCAATGAGCAGTTCTTC
TRBV10-3	TRBD2	TRBJ2-7	.	CAIRGGEAGGFYEQYF	TGTGCCATCAGGGGCGGGGAGGCGGGAGGGTTCTACGAGCAGTACTTC
TRBV28	.	TRBJ1-5	.	CASSFLGGSNQPQHF	TGTGCCAGCAGTTTTCTGGGGGGGAGCAATCAGCCCCAGCATTTT
TRBV27	.	TRBJ2-5	once	CASSSLAGVVETQYF	TGTGCCAGCAGTTCCCTCGCCGGGGTGGTAGAGACCCAGTACTTC
TRBV7-9	TRBD2	TRBJ2-5	once	CASSRSGTYQETQYF	TGTGCCAGCAGCCGTAGCGGGACTTACCAAGAGACCCAGTACTTC
TRBV27	TRBD1	TRBJ2-1	.	CASSPTPGTGYEQFF	TGTGCCAGCAGTCCTACCCCCGGGACAGGGTATGAGCAGTTCTTC
TRBV4-1	.	TRBJ1-2	.	CASSQDSPERYGYTF	TGCGCCAGCAGCCAAGACTCGCCAGAACGTTATGGCTACACCTTC